This T cell receptor (beta chain) was profiled in a study of blood T cell repertoires in COVID-19. Study-level background: The samples span acute and convalescent COVID-19 from the United States, Italy and Spain. Sources were T cells, B-cell-depleted T cells, or PBMCs; the material itself was cDNA or gDNA.

The length of the CDR3 is 16 residues. J lost 7 bases, V lost 1 base, and 7 bases had no gene match. CDR1 SGHTA and CDR2 FQGNSA come from the germline V gene. In the original workflow: Reference gene primers were amplified, and this amplification served to estimate nucleated cell counts. Produced via immunoSEQ multiplex PCR; TCRdb's table is partial and in-frame only. The DNA gave D and trimming, while V, J and clone size come from that table. The table records a few hundred thousand clones, about 88% of them present only once. Cohorts were determined from participant-reported clinical history. The chain recombines TRBV7-2 with TRBJ1-6, with 7 positions matching TRBD1. Sequencing used PBMCs or T cells enriched from blood (not recorded which). This TCR was sampled from a woman between 45 and 60 years old who had been exposed to COVID-19. CDR3 bases: TGTGCCAGCAGCTTAGTAAGGGGGCCGAGGAATTCACCCCTCCACTTT. It specifies CASSLVRGPRNSPLHF.